Listed below are T cell receptor beta chains from one sample, sequenced in a study of T cell responses to AZD1222 COVID-19 vaccine. Assay used: immunoSEQ multiplex PCR; TCRdb lists only in-frame clones, some missing. The table lists 150,000 to 200,000 clones, about nine tenths of them singletons, with around 1.5% in the top ten. The source was peripheral blood, collected on day 0 of AZD1222 vaccination. These receptors came from an adult in good health. Both conserved end residues are part of each CDR3. Fields, in order: clone size, D gene, J gene, V gene, CDR3 DNA, CDR3 protein. The D gene is left open where the match is weak. Size is stated for part of the rows, as once, few or many counts, or as a class when the clone is expanded.

. TRBD1 TRBJ1-4 TRBV14 TGTGCCAGCAGCCCGAGTGCGGACAGGGGAATTCGGGAAAAACTGTTTTTT CASSPSADRGIREKLFF
. . TRBJ1-1 TRBV5-6 TGTGCCAGCAGCTTCGACGAGGAGGCTTTCTTT CASSFDEEAFF
. . TRBJ2-1 TRBV5-1 TGCGCCAGCAGTCTCCAGACTACCAACAATGAGCAGTTCTTC CASSLQTTNNEQFF
once TRBD1 TRBJ1-1 TRBV4-3 TGCGCCAGCAGCCAACTAGGGGGCGCCGACACTGAAGCTTTCTTT CASSQLGGADTEAFF
. . TRBJ2-7 TRBV5-6 TGTGCCAGCAGCCGTGGGCCCCGGGGAAGCTCCTACGAGCAGTACTTC CASSRGPRGSSYEQYF
. . TRBJ1-1 TRBV30 TGTGCCTGGAGTCCGGACTCGAACACTGAAGCTTTCTTT CAWSPDSNTEAFF
. . TRBJ1-1 TRBV6-2/TRBV6-3 TGTGCCAGCAGTTACAGGGTAGCCACTGAAGCTTTCTTT CASSYRVATEAFF
. . TRBJ1-6 TRBV7-8 TGTGCCAGCAGCTTAGTAGGGTGGACAGTGGGTTCACCCCTCCACTTT CASSLVGWTVGSPLHF
once TRBD1 TRBJ1-2 TRBV7-2 TGTGCCAGCAGCCCGGACAGGTGGTCCTATGGCTACACCTTC CASSPDRWSYGYTF
. . TRBJ2-1 TRBV6-5 TGTGCCAGCAAACGGGAGTCTTACAATGAGCAGTTCTTC CASKRESYNEQFF
. TRBD2 TRBJ2-5 TRBV7-2 TGTGCCAGCAGCTTACCGAGGACTAGCGGGAGGTTCCAAGAGACCCAGTACTTC CASSLPRTSGRFQETQYF